The clone carrying this T cell receptor beta chain was found a few times. Antigen unknown. TCRdb's copy holds only in-frame clones and misses some; the assay was immunoSEQ multiplex PCR. The data show 100,000 to 150,000 clones, 90% seen once. CDR3 length equals 14 residues. The V end was cut by 5 bases, the J end by 2 bases, with 13 bases between. The germline V gene has CDR1 MDHEN and CDR2 SYDVKM. This sample was included in a study of T cell responses to AZD1222 COVID-19 vaccine. Study results and limitations: Dominant at 160-218 and 743-854, vaccine-associated CD4 TCRs also spanned spike. Only five or six AZD1222 recipients were seropositive at baseline.

The chain is built from TRBV28 and TRBJ2-7; D tentatively fits TRBD1 or TRBD2 (5 bases each). The receptor's source is an adult in good health. The material sequenced was peripheral blood, taken on day 0 of MenACWY control vaccination. The CDR3 coding sequence is TGTGCCAGCAGTGCCGAGGGACCGACCTACGAGCAGTACTTC. Translating it yields CASSAEGPTYEQYF.